This T cell receptor beta chain was observed in a study of siplizumab effects on memory and regulatory T cells (dated by TCRdb to 2018 to 2020). About the investigation overall: The study looked at the effect of siplizumab, an anti-CD2 antibody, on alloreactive T-cell subsets in allogeneic mixed lymphocyte reactions made from human PBMCs.

Study-wide findings and limitations: Sequences below about 10^-5 frequency were poorly captured, so only a minor fraction of alloreactive clones could be mapped to unstimulated subsets. Of the alloreactive CD4+ clones that could be mapped, the Treg-derived share averaged approximately 69% with siplizumab compared with around 25% in control reactions. About 75-96% of proliferating CD4+ or CD8+ clones could not be given a naive or memory phenotype. Whether proliferating Tregs from siplizumab cultures were suppressive was not functionally confirmed. Compared with memory T cells, unstimulated naive T cells appeared more diverse, and naive cells seemed to make a substantial contribution to the alloresponse. Siplizumab significantly lowered the cumulative frequency of alloreactive sequences that could be traced to unstimulated CD4+ memory T cells.

V loses 1 base of germline sequence and J loses 2 bases, and the interval between the two ends is 13 bases. In the germline V gene (reference sequence), CDR1 corresponds to SGHKS and CDR2 to YYEKEE. Inclusive of the bounding cysteine and phenylalanine, the CDR3 is 15 residues long. The CDR3 DNA has 45 bases and is translated from base 1. Library preparation employed the immunoSEQ multiplex PCR assay. The deep sequencing platform assayed about 10^5 TCR templates per sample. Genomic DNA extracted from sorted T cells was used for TCRbeta CDR3 sequencing. The paper's processing steps were these. The R programming language was used for clonal analysis of the TCRbeta CDR3 data. Unstimulated samples were compared with post-reaction CFSE-low samples to define alloreactive CD4+ and CD8+ clones. Regulatory or non-regulatory origin of alloreactive CD4+ clones was assigned by matching sequences to the sorted unstimulated Treg and non-Treg repertoires. TCRdb's version of the immuneACCESS table is confined to in-frame rearrangements and falls short of the full clone set. An unresolved V gene accounts for under half of the shortfall where checked; the remainder is of unknown origin. V and J calls and clone size come straight from that table; D and trimming were deduced from the DNA. This sample holds about 1,100 clones; 73% were observed only once. Around three fifths of the sample lies in the top ten.

In a few donor pairs, further sequencing was done on unstimulated CD8+ naive, CD4+ memory, CD8+ TEMRA, CD4+ naive and CD8+ effector memory subsets. Sorted unstimulated T cells and proliferating T cells recovered from mixed lymphocyte reactions underwent TCRbeta CDR3 sequencing. Fresh whole blood from roughly ten HLA-typed healthy donors was used to isolate PBMCs. This clone was picked up one time. Its target antigen remains unknown. No per-base quality is available; no much larger clone lies one base away. Sample: TEMRA CD8+ T cells sorted from blood. Read against the paper, the sample's cell subset or site label means: unstimulated CD8+ CD45RA+ effector memory T cells. The chain was built from TRBV5-5 and TRBJ2-7, with the D call tentatively TRBD1 or TRBD2, each fitting 5 bases. The TCR originated in a human donor in good health. The encoded CDR3 is CASSLIRGVPYEQYF. DNA sequence: TGTGCCAGCAGCTTGATCCGAGGGGTCCCCTACGAGCAGTACTTC.